A single sample is the source of the 20 T cell receptor beta chains below, sequenced in a study of blood T cell repertoires in COVID-19. Sequencing used immunoSEQ multiplex PCR; TCRdb keeps in-frame clones, though not all of them. Of about 140,000 clones in the sample, roughly 84% are singletons; the top ten hold approximately 8.2%. The sequenced material came from peripheral blood. These receptors were collected from an older woman with acute or convalescent COVID-19.

The V and J genes are TRBV18 and TRBJ1-5; 9 bases map to TRBD1. The V gene's germline CDR1 is KGHSH and CDR2 LQKENI. There are 17 residues in the CDR3. V shed 5 bases and J 0 bases; nucleotides not matched to a gene: 8. The CDR3 reads CASSKDRGRYSNQPQHF. The CDR3 nucleotides are TGTGCCAGCTCAAAGGACAGGGGCCGCTATAGCAATCAGCCCCAGCATTTT.

J is TRBJ2-7 and V is TRBV10-3, with 8 bases aligning to TRBD1. Germline V CDR1 and CDR2: ENHRY, SYGVKD. The J segment lost 5 bases and the V segment lost 0 bases, leaving 3 bases of the junction unmatched. The CDR3 length is 14 residues. Here the CDR3 reads CAISESDRGDEQYF. The CDR3 DNA is TGTGCCATCAGTGAGTCAGACAGGGGCGACGAGCAGTACTTC.

The chain recombines TRBV7-6 with TRBJ2-2, with D possibly TRBD1 on 5 matching bases. This CDR3 is built from 15 residues. Trimming removed 3 bases at V and 0 bases at J, with 8 bases between. Germline V gene data show CDR1 as SGHVS and CDR2 as FNYEAQ. The DNA for the CDR3 is TGTGCCAGCAGCTTCCAGGACACGAACACCGGGGAGCTGTTTTTT. Translated: CASSFQDTNTGELFF.

This clone is a singleton in its sample. The CDR3 spells CASSQEGLAMETQYF. The CDR3 DNA sequence: TGCGCCAGCAGCCAAGAGGGCCTAGCGATGGAGACCCAGTACTTC. The chain is built from TRBV4-1 and TRBJ2-5; tentative D call: TRBD2 (6 bases). With 0 bases removed from V and 5 bases from J, the gap between germline ends came to 13 bases. Germline loops: CDR1 MGHRA, CDR2 YSYEKL. This CDR3 comprises 15 residues.

The chain links TRBV24-1 to TRBJ1-1; 11 nucleotides match TRBD1. V gave up 4 bases and J gave up 4 bases; unmatched junction bases: 4. Germline V gene lookup returns CDR1 KGHDR and CDR2 SFDVKD. The CDR3 is 15 amino acids. CDR3 coding DNA: TGTGCCACCAGTGAGGGACAGGGGGTCCGCACTGAAGCTTTCTTT. Protein: CATSEGQGVRTEAFF.

V gene TRBV7-3 combines with J gene TRBJ2-2, with a weak D call TRBD1 (6 bases). The CDR3 is made up of 16 amino acids. V was shortened by 2 bases and J by 2 bases, with 12 bases between the two germline ends. Germline CDR1 SGHTA, CDR2 FQGTGA. For the CDR3, the DNA is TGTGCCAGCAGCTTATTAGGGACACGTAACACCGGGGAGCTGTTTTTT. It codes for CASSLLGTRNTGELFF.

The sample holds a few counts of this clone. CDR3 sequence reads: CASSIHGTGEKLFF. The CDR3 nucleotides are TGTGCCAGTAGTATACACGGGACAGGTGAAAAACTGTTTTTT. The rearrangement links TRBV19 to TRBJ1-4, with 8 nucleotides matching TRBD1. The CDR3 covers 14 residues. The V segment lost 2 bases and the J segment 7 bases; nucleotides outside the gene matches: 3. Germline values: CDR1 LNHDA, CDR2 SQIVND (reference sequence).

V is TRBV19 and J is TRBJ2-5; 8 bases match TRBD2. Looked up from germline, CDR1 is LNHDA and CDR2 is SQIVND (reference sequence). V was pared by 7 bases and J by 14 bases, with 9 bases of the junction left unmatched. The CDR3 runs to 11 residues. CDR3 in amino acids: CASMGRGATYF. CDR3 sequence (DNA): TGTGCCAGTATGGGGCGGGGGGCAACTTACTTC.

The chain has TRBV9 and TRBJ2-2; D is undetermined. V lost 0 bases to trimming and J lost 0 bases, with 12 bases between them. This CDR3 has 17 residues. Germline CDR1 SGDLS, CDR2 YYNGEE. The DNA of the CDR3 is TGTGCCAGCAGCGTAGGCATGGCATTGGCGAACACCGGGGAGCTGTTTTTT. This gives the protein CASSVGMALANTGELFF. Looking up the rest from reference TRBV9 and TRBJ2-2 gives the full variable domain: DSGVTQTPKHLITATGQRVTLRCSPRSGDLSVYWYQQSLDQGLQFLIQYYNGEERAKGNILERFSAQQFPDLHSELNLSSLELGDSALYFCASSVGMALANTGELFFGEGSRLTVL.

The chain carries TRBV24-1 and TRBJ2-5; tentatively, D is TRBD1 (6 bases). This CDR3 spans 15 amino acids. Per the germline V gene, CDR1 is KGHDR and CDR2 is SFDVKD. V gave up 2 bases and J gave up 5 bases, with 14 bases separating them. CDR3 in amino acids: CATSDSRGRGETQYF. CDR3 DNA sequence: TGTGCCACCAGTGATTCCAGGGGCCGCGGGGAGACCCAGTACTTC.

This clone was detected only once. CDR3 bases: TGTGCCAGCAGCAAAGAAAACCTCCGGGACAGGGTTGAGTACAATGAGCAGTTCTTC. Residues: CASSKENLRDRVEYNEQFF. The gene calls are TRBV21-1 and TRBJ2-1; the D call TRBD1 from the table was never checked on the DNA. TRBV21-1 is marked as a pseudogene. The CDR3 sequence is 19 residues long.

The chain employs TRBV19 and TRBJ1-6, with TRBD1 identical over 7 bases. The germline gives CDR1 LNHDA, CDR2 SQIVND (reference sequence). CDR3 size: 15 residues. The V segment lost 3 bases and the J segment 9 bases; nucleotides outside the gene matches: 8. In DNA form, the CDR3 reads TGTGCCAGTAGTATTCGGGAGGGGGCACGTTCACCCCTCCACTTT. It translates to CASSIREGARSPLHF.

The V call is TRBV18, the J call TRBJ1-1; D may be TRBD1 (5 bases). CDR1 and CDR2 (germline): KGHSH, LQKENI. V lost 3 bases and J 1 base, leaving 15 bases between the germline ends. This CDR3 region has 16 residues. The CDR3 DNA is TGTGCCAGCTCACCGACCCGTGGTGACAGGAACACTGAAGCTTTCTTT. The encoded protein is CASSPTRGDRNTEAFF.

V usage is TRBV4-3 and J usage is TRBJ1-2; maybe TRBD1 (6 bases). This CDR3 region has 16 residues. Germline lookup yields CDR1 LGHNA and CDR2 YSLEER. With 3 bases removed from V and 4 bases from J, the gap between germline ends came to 18 bases. The DNA of the CDR3 is TGCGCCAGCAGCCAGGCCTCACAGGGCGTTCCCTATGGCTACACCTTC. Translation gives CASSQASQGVPYGYTF.

This clone was seen more than once but under ten times. The chain couples TRBV6-6 to TRBJ1-4, with D perhaps TRBD1 (5 bases). Trimming stripped 2 bases from V and 8 bases from J, with 9 bases between. The V gene's germline CDR1 is MNHNY and CDR2 SVGAGI (reference sequence). This CDR3 contains 13 residues. In nucleotides, the CDR3 is TGTGCCAGCAGTTACCAGGGTCGAGAAAAACTGTTTTTT. Its protein is CASSYQGREKLFF.

The chain joins TRBV5-6 to TRBJ2-5; D unclear. CDR3 length: 13 amino acids. Deletions cut 0 bases from V and 5 bases from J, with 8 bases between. Looked up from germline, CDR1 is SGHDT and CDR2 is YYEEEE. CDR3 sequence reads: CASSLGSRETQYF. The CDR3 DNA sequence: TGTGCCAGCAGCTTGGGGTCCCGGGAGACCCAGTACTTC.

The chain recombines TRBV5-4 with TRBJ2-7, with D uncertain. V dropped 1 base and J dropped 0 bases, with 8 bases sitting between them. The CDR3 runs 14 residues. CDR1 is SGHNT, CDR2 YYREEE, per germline (reference sequence). The DNA for the CDR3 is TGTGCCAGCAGCTTGTGGTCAGACTCCTACGAGCAGTACTTC. Translating gives CASSLWSDSYEQYF.

The V and J genes are TRBV5-5 and TRBJ1-1; D gene uncertain. In germline, CDR1 is SGHKS, CDR2 YYEKEE (reference sequence). The V end lost 4 bases, the J end lost 5 bases, and 18 bases lay between the germline ends. The CDR3 extends over 15 amino acids. The CDR3 is CASSRRYEARTEAFF. CDR3 nucleotides: TGTGCCAGCAGCCGGCGGTACGAGGCGAGGACTGAAGCTTTCTTT.

The genes are TRBV7-3 and TRBJ2-1; 12 positions agree with TRBD2. This CDR3 spans 15 amino acids. Germline V gene lookup returns CDR1 SGHTA and CDR2 FQGTGA. With V trimmed by 4 bases and J by 7 bases, 5 bases remained unmatched. In nucleotides, the CDR3 is TGTGCCAGCAGCTCTAGCGGGGGGGCCTTAAATGAGCAGTTCTTC. This translates into CASSSSGGALNEQFF.

This chain links TRBV14 with TRBJ2-6; perhaps TRBD2 as D (6 bases). The length of the CDR3 is 16 residues. V lost 7 bases and J lost 1, with 14 bases in between. Germline CDR1 is SGHDN and CDR2 is FVKESK. CDR3 in amino acids: CASTEGRASGANVLTF. CDR3 bases: TGTGCCAGCACGGAGGGTCGGGCTTCTGGGGCCAACGTCCTGACTTTC.